One T cell receptor (beta chain) is described in this entry. Its target is unknown. PCR was performed using 60 Vbeta and 13 Jbeta primers. In the source study's methods: An analysis performed later counted roughly 80 million unique TCR beta chains (approximately 12 million of them shared). Generated by immunoSEQ multiplex PCR, the TCRdb table keeps only in-frame clones and is missing some. D and trimming were read from the DNA, whereas the V and J calls and clone size are those reported in that table. This sample has a few hundred thousand clones, with 60% to 85% found just once. These data are taken from a study of cytomegalovirus exposure and HLA in healthy donors. Study-level findings and limits: Cytomegalovirus association was listed for around 170 TCR beta chains.

Per germline, CDR1 MNHEY and CDR2 SMNVEV (reference sequence). This CDR3 spans 17 amino acids. Trimming left V 5 bases short and J 2 bases short, with 22 bases between. The chain couples TRBV27 to TRBJ2-7, with TRBD1 as a possible D gene (7 bases). The sequenced material came from PBMCs. The receptor comes from a man aged 35 to 55 in good health and CMV-seronegative. CDR3 residues: CASSPRAGRQGPYEQYF. The CDR3 DNA follows: TGTGCCAGCAGTCCCAGGGCGGGACGACAGGGTCCCTACGAGCAGTACTTC.